Each of the 26 T cell receptor beta chains below was sequenced from the same sample in a study of cytomegalovirus exposure and HLA in healthy donors. Primers for the PCR totalled 60 Vbeta and 13 Jbeta. Profiled with immunoSEQ multiplex PCR; TCRdb holds only in-frame clones, not every one. The sample comprises about 100,000 clones, approximately 70% of which are singletons, and roughly 3.6% rests with the top ten. Sequenced sample: PBMCs. The receptor source for this set is a man between 40 and 49 years old in good health and CMV-seronegative.

The chain carries TRBV6-5 and TRBJ2-7; D gene uncertain. In germline, CDR1 is MNHEY, CDR2 SVGAGI. The germline V and J ends were trimmed by 3 bases and 2 bases, with 11 bases remaining between them. CDR3 length equals 14 residues. Written as DNA, the CDR3 is TGTGCCAGCAGTTATTTTGGGCAGGCCTACGAGCAGTACTTC. Translated, it gives CASSYFGQAYEQYF.

The chain is built from TRBV6-4 and TRBJ1-5; TRBD1 might be the D (6 bases). Per the germline V gene, CDR1 is MRHNA and CDR2 is SNTAGT. The V end was cut by 3 bases, the J end by 3 bases, with 12 bases between. This CDR3 comprises 15 residues. The CDR3 DNA reads as TGTGCCAGCAGTGAAGTGGGGGCCCCCAATCAGCCCCAGCATTTT. This gives the protein CASSEVGAPNQPQHF.

Notes on this clone: This specimen includes other DNA sequences encoding the same CDR3. The chain combines TRBV5-1 with TRBJ1-4, with 9 bases identical to TRBD1. V lost 0 bases, J lost 8 bases, and 5 bases stayed unmatched. The CDR3 runs to 15 residues. Germline CDR1 and CDR2: SGHRS and YFSETQ. CDR3 coding DNA: TGCGCCAGCAGCTTGGGGACAGGGGAAGGGGAAAAACTGTTTTTT. Translated: CASSLGTGEGEKLFF.

This clone was counted a single time. The chain carries TRBV5-1 and TRBJ1-1; no reliable D call. V lost 5 bases and J lost 0, with 14 bases in between. Germline assignment: CDR1 SGHRS and CDR2 YFSETQ. The CDR3 runs to 15 residues. CDR3 amino acids: CASRDGQLMNTEAFF. In DNA form, the CDR3 reads TGCGCCAGCAGGGATGGGCAGCTCATGAACACTGAAGCTTTCTTT.

This CDR3 is CASSRLRGGSTDTQYF. The CDR3 nucleotides are TGTGCCAGCAGCCGCTTGCGGGGGGGAAGCACAGATACGCAGTATTTT. The chain uses TRBV5-4 and TRBJ2-3, with TRBD2 identical over 9 bases. After removal of 4 bases from V and 0 bases from J, the junction contained 6 bases not matched to a gene. The CDR3 consists of 16 residues. CDR1 is SGHNT, CDR2 YYREEE, per germline (reference sequence).

This rearrangement joins TRBV7-8 to TRBJ2-3, with D unresolved. The germline V and J ends were trimmed by 5 bases and 0 bases, with 6 bases remaining between them. The germline gives CDR1 SGHVS, CDR2 FQNEAQ. The CDR3 contains 13 residues. In nucleotides, the CDR3 is TGTGCCAGCAGCACTACTAGCACAGATACGCAGTATTTT. Translated: CASSTTSTDTQYF.

This clone has only a few counts. The V and J genes are TRBV29-1 and TRBJ1-1; D remains ambiguous. This CDR3 has 13 amino acids. The ends were cut back, 4 bases at V and 0 bases at J, with 9 bases in the middle. CDR1 is SQVTM, CDR2 ANQGSEA, per germline. This CDR3 reads CSVVRKLNTEAFF. The DNA of the CDR3 is TGCAGCGTTGTGCGGAAATTGAACACTGAAGCTTTCTTT. The complete variable domain, with remaining parts taken from reference TRBV29-1 and TRBJ1-1, reads SAVISQKPSRDICQRGTSLTIQCQVDSQVTMMFWYRQQPGQSLTLIATANQGSEATYESGFVIDKFPISRPNLTFSTLTVSNMSPEDSSIYLCSVVRKLNTEAFFGQGTRLTVV.

The chain has TRBV11-2 and TRBJ2-7; D not resolved. CDR1 is SGHAT and CDR2 is FQNNGV in the germline V gene. The CDR3 is 14 residues long. The V end lost 5 bases, the J end lost 0 bases, and 11 bases lay between the germline ends. CDR3 bases: TGTGCCAGCAGCACCACAACCCCCTCCTACGAGCAGTACTTC. It codes for CASSTTTPSYEQYF.

V usage is TRBV28 and J usage is TRBJ2-3, with 9 bases lining up with TRBD2. The CDR3 is made up of 14 amino acids. Germline CDR1 and CDR2: MDHEN and SYDVKM. The ends lost 2 bases at V and 5 bases at J; junction bases unmatched: 2. CDR3 DNA: TGTGCCAGCAGTTTAGCGGGGGGGCAAGATACGCAGTATTTT. This gives the protein CASSLAGGQDTQYF.

This chain links TRBV5-1 with TRBJ2-5; tentative D call: TRBD2 (5 bases). From germline, CDR1 is SGHRS and CDR2 YFSETQ. The CDR3 spans 15 residues. Trimming took off 5 bases at V and 0 bases at J, with 14 bases between the two ends. CDR3 DNA sequence: TGCGCCAGCAGGGACCTACTAGAGTACCAAGAGACCCAGTACTTC. Translation gives CASRDLLEYQETQYF. Filled out from reference TRBV5-1 and TRBJ2-5, the complete variable domain reads KAGVTQTPRYLIKTRGQQVTLSCSPISGHRSVSWYQQTPGQGLQFLFEYFSETQRNKGNFPGRFSGRQFSNSRSEMNVSTLELGDSALYLCASRDLLEYQETQYFGPGTRLLVL.

In this sample, this clone turned up a few times. No conserved phenylalanine or tryptophan ends this CDR3, so it is likely a read error. The chain is built from TRBV7-7 and TRBJ1-1; D unclear. CDR3 length equals 14 residues. Germline CDR1 SSHAT, CDR2 FNYEAQ (reference sequence). The germline V and J ends were trimmed by 2 bases and 10 bases, with 17 bases remaining between them. CDR3 sequence reads: CASSLTGPRQRAFV. As DNA, the CDR3 is TGTGCCAGCAGCTTAACTGGGCCGCGCCAAAGAGCTTTCGTT.

This sequence joins TRBV18 and TRBJ2-3; D may be TRBD2 (6 bases). The CDR3 runs 17 residues. Germline lookup yields CDR1 KGHSH and CDR2 LQKENI. Trimming removed 5 bases at V and 2 bases at J, with 20 bases between. CDR3 in DNA: TGTGCCAGCTCATCACTGCCCCCGGTAGCGGCCACAGATACGCAGTATTTT. It translates to CASSSLPPVAATDTQYF. Full variable domain (outside the CDR3, taken from reference TRBV18 and TRBJ2-3): NAGVMQNPRHLVRRRGQEARLRCSPMKGHSHVYWYRQLPEEGLKFMVYLQKENIIDESGMPKERFSAEFPKEGPSILRIQQVVRGDSAAYFCASSSLPPVAATDTQYFGPGTRLTVL.

The chain joins TRBV7-3 to TRBJ2-5; TRBD2 might be the D (6 bases). The CDR3 spans 15 residues. Trimming left V 4 bases short and J 1 base short, with 13 bases between. Looked up from germline, CDR1 is SGHTA and CDR2 is FQGTGA. The CDR3: CASSSQAGLQETQYF. As DNA, the CDR3 is TGTGCCAGCAGCTCCCAGGCGGGGCTCCAAGAGACCCAGTACTTC. Variable domain in full (rest from reference TRBV7-3 and TRBJ2-5): GAGVSQTPSNKVTEKGKYVELRCDPISGHTALYWYRQSLGQGPEFLIYFQGTGAADDSGLPNDRFFAVRPEGSVSTLKIQRTERGDSAVYLCASSSQAGLQETQYFGPGTRLLVL.

The chain uses TRBV6-4 and TRBJ2-3; a possible D gene is TRBD2 (6 bases). V was pared by 5 bases and J by 0 bases, with 12 bases between. This CDR3 region has 15 residues. In germline, CDR1 is MRHNA, CDR2 SNTAGT. The CDR3 nucleotides are TGTGCCAGCAGTTTTCGAGCGGGTAGCACAGATACGCAGTATTTT. The encoded protein is CASSFRAGSTDTQYF.

This clone was counted only a few times. V and J are TRBV5-4 and TRBJ2-5; 12 bases are shared with TRBD1. The trim removed 3 bases at V and 5 bases at J, leaving 2 bases unmatched. Germline lookup yields CDR1 SGHNT and CDR2 YYREEE (reference sequence). The CDR3 spans 14 residues. The CDR3 loop is CASSWDRGLETQYF. The CDR3 DNA follows: TGTGCCAGCAGCTGGGACAGGGGGCTTGAGACCCAGTACTTC.

Only a few counts were recorded for this clone. The chain links TRBV13 to TRBJ1-1; D is unresolved. The CDR3 runs 13 residues. In germline, CDR1 is PRHDT, CDR2 FYEKMQ (reference sequence). Trimming removed 4 bases at V and 6 bases at J, with 12 bases between. Written as DNA, the CDR3 is TGTGCCAGCAGCTACGGGTGGATCTCTGAAGCTTTCTTT. It encodes CASSYGWISEAFF.

This CDR3 reads CSVGQVANEKLFF. CDR3 nucleotide sequence: TGCAGCGTCGGACAGGTGGCTAATGAAAAACTGTTTTTT. The rearrangement joins TRBV29-1 to TRBJ1-4, with TRBD1 identical over 7 bases. V gave up 6 bases and J gave up 3 bases; unmatched junction bases: 4. Germline V gene lookup returns CDR1 SQVTM and CDR2 ANQGSEA. The CDR3 has 13 amino acids.

The genes are TRBV5-5 and TRBJ1-5; D remains unclear. This CDR3 spans 14 amino acids. Per germline, CDR1 SGHKS and CDR2 YYEKEE (reference sequence). Trimming removed 0 bases from V and 4 bases from J, with 8 bases in between. CDR3 sequence reads: CASSLGTLNQPQHF. In DNA, the CDR3 is TGTGCCAGCAGCTTGGGGACTCTGAATCAGCCCCAGCATTTT.

This clone appeared a few times. The chain couples TRBV7-2 to TRBJ1-2; 8 bases are a match to TRBD1. The CDR3 has 15 residues. V lost 1 base and J lost 6; bases outside the gene matches: 7. Germline-derived CDR1 and CDR2 are SGHTA and FQGNSA. CDR3 sequence (DNA): TGTGCCAGCAGCTTAGTATGGCAGGGGGCAGATGGCTACACCTTC. Translation gives CASSLVWQGADGYTF. Together with reference TRBV7-2 and TRBJ1-2, the CDR3 gives the full variable domain: GAGVSQSPSNKVTEKGKDVELRCDPISGHTALYWYRQSLGQGLEFLIYFQGNSAPDKSGLPSDRFSAERTGGSVSTLTIQRTQQEDSAVYLCASSLVWQGADGYTFGSGTRLTVV.

The chain carries TRBV5-1 and TRBJ2-7, with D possibly being TRBD2 (5 bases). Germline CDR1 is SGHRS and CDR2 is YFSETQ. V was cut by 5 bases and J by 3 bases, with 12 bases left in between. The CDR3 totals 13 residues. Written as DNA, the CDR3 is TGCGCCAGCAGTGTCCTCGGGGTCTACGAGCAGTACTTC. This gives the protein CASSVLGVYEQYF.

The V gene is TRBV27, the J gene TRBJ2-7; possibly TRBD1 for D (6 bases). The germline V gene has CDR1 MNHEY and CDR2 SMNVEV (reference sequence). The CDR3 has 16 amino acids. V was cut by 8 bases and J by 7 bases, with 27 bases left in between. The CDR3 loop is CASCVDLTGCWWEQYF. The CDR3 DNA reads as TGTGCCAGCTGTGTCGATTTGACAGGCTGTTGGTGGGAGCAGTACTTC.

This chain uses TRBV19 with TRBJ1-1; the match to TRBD1 covers 8 bases. Germline trimming cut 6 bases from V and 11 bases from J; bases unmatched to any gene: 8. The CDR3 covers 12 residues. From germline, CDR1 is LNHDA and CDR2 SQIVND (reference sequence). CDR3 DNA: TGTGCCAGTAGCCACGGACAGGGAAAGGCTTTCTTT. It encodes CASSHGQGKAFF.

The CDR3 spells CASSQEAYLGDRGLETQYF. The CDR3 DNA sequence: TGTGCCAGCAGCCAAGAAGCGTATTTAGGGGACAGGGGGCTAGAGACCCAGTACTTC. V and J are TRBV14 and TRBJ2-5; 12 nucleotides agree with TRBD1. CDR3 length: 19 residues. V was pared by 0 bases and J by 4 bases, with 12 bases of the junction left unmatched. Germline V lookup: CDR1 SGHDN, CDR2 FVKESK.

There are a few counts of this clone. V gene TRBV6-6 combines with J gene TRBJ1-4; 8 nucleotides agree with TRBD1. J gave up 5 bases and V 5 bases, and 4 bases lay outside the gene matches. The CDR3 runs 14 residues. Germline assignment: CDR1 MNHNY and CDR2 SVGAGI (reference sequence). For the CDR3, the DNA is TGTGCCAGCAGTCGACAGGGGCAAAATGAAAAACTGTTTTTT. Translation gives CASSRQGQNEKLFF.

The CDR3 DNA follows: TGTGCCAGCAGCCCGTCTGGGGCCAACGTCCTGACTTTC. Translation gives CASSPSGANVLTF. V gene TRBV7-8 combines with J gene TRBJ2-6; D remains ambiguous. Trimming left V 5 bases short and J 1 base short, with 3 bases between. Germline CDR1 and CDR2: SGHVS and FQNEAQ. The CDR3 is made up of 13 amino acids.

V usage is TRBV28 and J usage is TRBJ1-2, with D possibly being TRBD1 (6 bases). V was clipped by 5 bases and J by 1 base, with 20 bases between them. CDR1 and CDR2 (germline): MDHEN, SYDVKM. CDR3 length equals 17 residues. The chain's CDR3 is CASSPRVPTGGNYGYTF. The CDR3 DNA is TGTGCCAGCAGTCCTAGAGTTCCGACAGGCGGTAACTATGGCTACACCTTC.